A selection of T cell receptor beta chains follows, all from one sample in a study of T cells in Graves' hyperthyroidism and ophthalmopathy. In TCRdb, the multiplex PCR reads were re-called with MiXCR into one record per CDR3 protein. The sample consists of about 510,000 distinct CDR3 sequences, 40% to 50% of them appearing once. Material: peripheral blood or thyroid tissue (not recorded which). The receptors originated from an adult woman with Graves' disease, either hyperthyroidism or ophthalmopathy (not recorded which). Each CDR3 is given with its conserved first and last residue. The order of the fields is J gene, V gene, clone size, D gene, CDR3 DNA, CDR3 protein. A D gene is named only where the DNA matches it firmly. Where a row states a size, it is once, few, many or the class of an expanded clone; other rows omit it.

J: TRBJ1-2; V: TRBV7-9; size: many; D: TRBD1; DNA: TGTGCCAGCATCGAGACGGGACAGAGCTATGGCTACACCTTC; CDR3: CASIETGQSYGYTF
J: TRBJ2-5; V: TRBV7-3; size: many; D: .; DNA: TGTGCCAGCAGCTTAGAGAAAGCGGGGACCCAGTACTTC; CDR3: CASSLEKAGTQYF
J: TRBJ2-7; V: TRBV6-2/TRBV6-3; size: .; D: TRBD2; DNA: TGTGCCAGCAGTTTAGCGGGAGGGGCCGTCTACGAGCAGTACTTC; CDR3: CASSLAGGAVYEQYF
J: TRBJ1-3; V: TRBV7-2; size: .; D: .; DNA: TGTGCCAGCCGAGATGGGACGGGTACTGGAAACACCATATATTTT; CDR3: CASRDGTGTGNTIYF
J: TRBJ2-2; V: TRBV29-1; size: .; D: TRBD1; DNA: TGCAGCGCCGAGGGGACAGGGCCTACCGGGGAGCTGTTTTTT; CDR3: CSAEGTGPTGELFF
J: TRBJ1-5; V: TRBV7-2; size: .; D: TRBD1; DNA: TGTGCCAGCAGTGACGACAGGGGATATAGCAATCGGCCCCAGCATTTT; CDR3: CASSDDRGYSNRPQHF
J: TRBJ2-5; V: TRBV7-3; size: .; D: .; DNA: TGTGCCAGCAGCTCGGACAGAGTCGGGGAGACCCAGTACTTC; CDR3: CASSSDRVGETQYF
J: TRBJ1-5; V: TRBV2; size: few; D: .; DNA: TGTGCCAGCAGGGACGGACAGAACAATCAGCCCCAGCATTTT; CDR3: CASRDGQNNQPQHF
J: TRBJ1-2; V: TRBV20-1; size: .; D: .; DNA: TGCAGTGTTAAGGGACACCGAGCTAACTATGGCTACACCTTC; CDR3: CSVKGHRANYGYTF
J: TRBJ2-2; V: TRBV4-3; size: many; D: .; DNA: TGCGCCAGCAGCCTAGGTGCAGGGTCCGGGGAGCTGTTTTTT; CDR3: CASSLGAGSGELFF
J: TRBJ2-7; V: TRBV30; size: .; D: .; DNA: TGTGCCTGGAGTGTACGGGACTACGAGCAGTACTTC; CDR3: CAWSVRDYEQYF
J: TRBJ2-7; V: TRBV29-1; size: .; D: .; DNA: TGCAGCGTTGTCGGGGGGCAAACATCCTACGAGCAGTACTTC; CDR3: CSVVGGQTSYEQYF
J: TRBJ1-6; V: TRBV20-1; size: many; D: .; DNA: TGCAGTGCTAGACCTCCTGGGTATTACAATTCACCCCTCCACTTT; CDR3: CSARPPGYYNSPLHF
J: TRBJ2-7; V: TRBV5-1; size: few; D: .; DNA: TGCGCCAGCAGCTTTCTGGCCAACTCCTACGAGCAGTACTTC; CDR3: CASSFLANSYEQYF
J: TRBJ2-1; V: TRBV7-3; size: .; D: .; DNA: TGTGCCAGCAGCTTAATGGCGGGTGGATACAATGAGCAGTTCTTC; CDR3: CASSLMAGGYNEQFF
J: TRBJ2-6; V: TRBV10-3; size: many; D: .; DNA: TGTGCCATCACTTGGACGAGCTCTGGGGCCAACGTCCTGACTTTC; CDR3: CAITWTSSGANVLTF
J: TRBJ2-5; V: TRBV28; size: .; D: TRBD2; DNA: TGTGCCAGCAGCCTAACGGGGGGGCAGCAAGAGACCCAGTACTTC; CDR3: CASSLTGGQQETQYF
J: TRBJ2-3; V: TRBV20-1; size: many; D: TRBD2; DNA: TGCAGTGCTACACTAGCGGGGCGCACAGATACGCAGTATTTT; CDR3: CSATLAGRTDTQYF
J: TRBJ1-1; V: TRBV28; size: .; D: .; DNA: TGTGCCAGCAGTTCGCCAACAGGTGGGAACACTGAAGCTTTCTTT; CDR3: CASSSPTGGNTEAFF
J: TRBJ1-5; V: TRBV19; size: .; D: TRBD1; DNA: TGTGCCAGTAGAGTAACAGGGGGCAGGCAGCCCCAGCATTTT; CDR3: CASRVTGGRQPQHF
J: TRBJ1-6; V: TRBV20-1; size: once; D: .; DNA: TGCAGTGCCCCGGGGGGATTTAATTCACCCCTCCACTTT; CDR3: CSAPGGFNSPLHF
J: TRBJ2-7; V: TRBV7-8; size: few; D: .; DNA: TGTGCCAGCAGCTTCCGTAGGGTCGGCGAGCAGTACTTC; CDR3: CASSFRRVGEQYF
J: TRBJ1-4; V: TRBV3-1; size: many; D: .; DNA: TGTGCCAGCAGCCAATCTTGGGGTGAAAAACTGTTTTTT; CDR3: CASSQSWGEKLFF
J: TRBJ1-1; V: TRBV12-3/TRBV12-4; size: .; D: .; DNA: TGTGCCAGCAGTCACCTACCCGGGGTGGGGACGAACACTGAAGCTTTCTTT; CDR3: CASSHLPGVGTNTEAFF
J: TRBJ1-6; V: TRBV12-3/TRBV12-4; size: many; D: .; DNA: TGTGCCAGCAACCGAGGAGGGGGTAGTTCACCCCTCCACTTT; CDR3: CASNRGGGSSPLHF
J: TRBJ1-6; V: TRBV20-1; size: .; D: .; DNA: TGCAGTGCTAGCGGGACGGGCTCCTATAATTCACCCCTCCACTTT; CDR3: CSASGTGSYNSPLHF
J: TRBJ1-1; V: TRBV11-2; size: .; D: .; DNA: TGTGCCAGCAGCTTGACCGGGGTACGAGCTGAAGCTTTCTTT; CDR3: CASSLTGVRAEAFF
J: TRBJ1-4; V: TRBV9; size: .; D: .; DNA: TGTGCCAGCAGCTTCCAGCAGAAACTGTTTTTT; CDR3: CASSFQQKLFF
J: TRBJ2-7; V: TRBV19; size: .; D: .; DNA: TGTGCCAGTAGTCCCGGATGGACCTACGAGCAGTACTTC; CDR3: CASSPGWTYEQYF
J: TRBJ1-4; V: TRBV2; size: .; D: .; DNA: TGTGCCAGCAGTGCGGGGACTCGGACCGGGGAAAAACTGTTTTTT; CDR3: CASSAGTRTGEKLFF
J: TRBJ2-7; V: TRBV7-9; size: .; D: TRBD1; DNA: TGTGCCAGCAGCTCCCCGGGACAGGGGAGGGAGCAGTACTTC; CDR3: CASSSPGQGREQYF
J: TRBJ1-2; V: TRBV2; size: many; D: TRBD1; DNA: TGTGCCAGCAGATACGGACAGGGAAATAACTATGGCTACACCTTC; CDR3: CASRYGQGNNYGYTF
J: TRBJ1-1; V: TRBV5-1; size: many; D: TRBD1; DNA: TGCGCCAGCAGCTTGGGTTCAGGGGGCACTGAAGCTTTCTTT; CDR3: CASSLGSGGTEAFF
J: TRBJ1-1; V: TRBV6-5; size: .; D: TRBD1; DNA: TGTGCCAGCCTTTGGATCCGCGGGACAGGCTCTGAAGCTTTCTTT; CDR3: CASLWIRGTGSEAFF
J: TRBJ2-7; V: TRBV7-4; size: .; D: TRBD1; DNA: TGTGCCAGCAGCTTACGATGTCAGGGGGTTCGCTACGAGCAGTACTTC; CDR3: CASSLRCQGVRYEQYF
J: TRBJ2-7; V: TRBV6-2/TRBV6-3; size: .; D: .; DNA: TGTGCCAGCAGCCACGCGGCCTACGAGCAGTACTTC; CDR3: CASSHAAYEQYF
J: TRBJ1-1; V: TRBV2; size: .; D: .; DNA: TGTGCCAGCAGTGAAAGGGGAAGGGGGTCGAACACTGAAGCTTTCTTT; CDR3: CASSERGRGSNTEAFF
J: TRBJ2-5; V: TRBV20-1; size: .; D: .; DNA: TGCAGTGCCTACCTGACGCGATACCAAGGGACCCAGTACTTC; CDR3: CSAYLTRYQGTQYF
J: TRBJ2-5; V: TRBV14; size: many; D: TRBD2; DNA: TGTGCCAGCAGCCAAGAAGGGTTCTTGGCGGGAGGGCCAGAGACCCAGTACTTC; CDR3: CASSQEGFLAGGPETQYF
J: TRBJ2-5; V: TRBV7-2; size: many; D: .; DNA: TGTGCCAGCGAGCGGGGAGGGGGAGAGACCCAGTACTTC; CDR3: CASERGGGETQYF
J: TRBJ2-4; V: TRBV10-3; size: .; D: .; DNA: TGTGCCATCAGTGTAAAGCTACAGGGCTACATTCAGTACTTC; CDR3: CAISVKLQGYIQYF
J: TRBJ1-5; V: TRBV19; size: .; D: TRBD1; DNA: TGTGCCAGTAGTATAGATGGGACAGTTAGCAATCAGCCCCAGCATTTT; CDR3: CASSIDGTVSNQPQHF
J: TRBJ1-5; V: TRBV7-9; size: .; D: TRBD1; DNA: TGTGCCAGCAGCTTATCGACAGGGGTCTTTCCTCAGCATTTT; CDR3: CASSLSTGVFPQHF
J: TRBJ2-2; V: TRBV2; size: .; D: .; DNA: TGTGCCAGCAGTGATAGCCCTACTGGGGAGCTGTTTTTT; CDR3: CASSDSPTGELFF
J: TRBJ2-5; V: TRBV3-1; size: .; D: .; DNA: TGTGCCAGCAGCCAACAGAGGAACGGCCAAGAGACCCAGTACTTC; CDR3: CASSQQRNGQETQYF
J: TRBJ2-7; V: TRBV15; size: .; D: TRBD2; DNA: TGTGCCACCAGCAGAGATCTGGCTAGCGGGATAACCTACGAGCAGTACTTC; CDR3: CATSRDLASGITYEQYF
J: TRBJ1-6; V: TRBV10-3; size: many; D: .; DNA: TGTGCCATCAGGCGGGGTAATTCACCCCTCCACTTT; CDR3: CAIRRGNSPLHF
J: TRBJ2-5; V: TRBV9; size: .; D: .; DNA: TGTGCCAGCAGCGGAGATGGCAGCCAAGAGACCCAGTACTTC; CDR3: CASSGDGSQETQYF
J: TRBJ1-2; V: TRBV20-1; size: .; D: .; DNA: TGCAGTGCTAGGGGACTAGTTTCCGGGGACGATGGCTACACCTTC; CDR3: CSARGLVSGDDGYTF
J: TRBJ1-1; V: TRBV3-1; size: .; D: TRBD1; DNA: TGTGCCAGCAGATCACAGTTTGAGGGGGCCACTGAAGCTTTCTTT; CDR3: CASRSQFEGATEAFF
J: TRBJ1-1; V: TRBV15; size: .; D: TRBD1; DNA: TGTGCCACCAGCAGAGCCCCGGGACAGAAGAACACTGAAGCTTTCTTT; CDR3: CATSRAPGQKNTEAFF
J: TRBJ2-7; V: TRBV10-3; size: .; D: TRBD2; DNA: TGTGCCATCAGTGAGTTTAGCGGGGGGGCCTACGAGCAGTACTTC; CDR3: CAISEFSGGAYEQYF
J: TRBJ2-5; V: TRBV2; size: many; D: TRBD1; DNA: TGTGCCAGCAGCCCAGGGGGCGGATCCGCCAAAGAGACCCAGTACTTC; CDR3: CASSPGGGSAKETQYF
J: TRBJ2-6; V: TRBV15; size: few; D: TRBD2; DNA: TGTGCCTTTAGTAGCGGGCGACACTCTGGGGCCAACGTCCTGACTTTC; CDR3: CAFSSGRHSGANVLTF